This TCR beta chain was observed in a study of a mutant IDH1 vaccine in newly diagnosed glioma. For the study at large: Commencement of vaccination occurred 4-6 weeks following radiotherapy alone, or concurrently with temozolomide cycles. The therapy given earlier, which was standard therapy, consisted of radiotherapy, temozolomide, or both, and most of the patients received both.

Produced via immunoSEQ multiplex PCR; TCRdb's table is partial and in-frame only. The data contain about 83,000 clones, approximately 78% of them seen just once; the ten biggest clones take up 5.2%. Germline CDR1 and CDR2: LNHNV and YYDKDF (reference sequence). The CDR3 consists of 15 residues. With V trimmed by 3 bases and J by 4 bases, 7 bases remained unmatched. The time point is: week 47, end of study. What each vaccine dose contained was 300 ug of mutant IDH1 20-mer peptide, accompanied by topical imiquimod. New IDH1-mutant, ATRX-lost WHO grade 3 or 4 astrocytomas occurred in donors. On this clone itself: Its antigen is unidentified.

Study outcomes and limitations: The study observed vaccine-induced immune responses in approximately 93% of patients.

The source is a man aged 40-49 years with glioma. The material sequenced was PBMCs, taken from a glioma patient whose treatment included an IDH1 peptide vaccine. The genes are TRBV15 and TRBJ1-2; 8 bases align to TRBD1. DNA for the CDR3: TGTGCCACCAGCAGTCGGGACAGGCCGAGCTATGGCTACACCTTC. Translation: CATSSRDRPSYGYTF.